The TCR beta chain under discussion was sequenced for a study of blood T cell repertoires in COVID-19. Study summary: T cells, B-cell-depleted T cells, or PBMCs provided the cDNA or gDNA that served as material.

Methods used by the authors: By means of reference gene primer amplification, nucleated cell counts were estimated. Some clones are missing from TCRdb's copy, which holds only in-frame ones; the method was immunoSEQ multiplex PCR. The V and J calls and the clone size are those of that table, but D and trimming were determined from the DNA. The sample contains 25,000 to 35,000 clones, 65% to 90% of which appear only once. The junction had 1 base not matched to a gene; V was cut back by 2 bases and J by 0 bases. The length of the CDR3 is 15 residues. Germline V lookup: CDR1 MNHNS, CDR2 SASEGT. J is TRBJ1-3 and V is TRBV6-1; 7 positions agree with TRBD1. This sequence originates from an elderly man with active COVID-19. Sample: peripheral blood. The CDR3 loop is CASSETGVSGNTIYF. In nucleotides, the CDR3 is TGTGCCAGCAGTGAAACAGGGGTCTCTGGAAACACCATATATTTT.